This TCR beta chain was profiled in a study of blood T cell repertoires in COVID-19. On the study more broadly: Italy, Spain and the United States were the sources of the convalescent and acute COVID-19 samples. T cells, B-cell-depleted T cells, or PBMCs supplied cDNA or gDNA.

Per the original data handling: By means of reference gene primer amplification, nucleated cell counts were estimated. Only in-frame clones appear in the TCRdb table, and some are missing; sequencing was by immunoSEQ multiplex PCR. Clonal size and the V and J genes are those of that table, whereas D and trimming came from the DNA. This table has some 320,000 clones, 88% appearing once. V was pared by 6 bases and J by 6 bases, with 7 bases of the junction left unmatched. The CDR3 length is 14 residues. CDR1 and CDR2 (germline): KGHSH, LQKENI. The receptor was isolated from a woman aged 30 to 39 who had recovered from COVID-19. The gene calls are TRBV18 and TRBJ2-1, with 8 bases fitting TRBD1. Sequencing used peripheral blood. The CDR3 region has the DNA TGTGCCAGCTCTCCCCAGGGGGCCTCCAATGAGCAGTTCTTC. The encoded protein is CASSPQGASNEQFF.